The text below deals with one T cell receptor (beta chain). Its specificity is unknown. The germline gives CDR1 LGHNA, CDR2 YNFKEQ. The CDR3 has 13 amino acids. V lost 8 bases and J 2 bases, leaving 12 bases between the germline ends. These data belong to a study of beta chain features in type 1 diabetes. The study's findings and limits: Significant though moderate, a shortening of TCRB CDR3s appeared in all four CD4+ subsets of Type 1 diabetes patients. Type 1 diabetes patients had fewer VDJ junction insertions and more deletions.

Reverse transcription of all isolated RNA meant that expressed TCRB transcripts were sequenced. The study sequenced naive, central memory and regulatory T cell samples to an average of about 3.6 million reads. Sequenced by immunoSEQ multiplex PCR; TCRdb stores in-frame clones only, minus some. Of about 410,000 clones detected, about 14% appear once; the ten largest clones hold around 0.039%. Sorted populations all exceeded 98% purity. The genes are TRBV4-2 and TRBJ1-1; a possible D gene is TRBD1 (6 bases). The source is a young man in good health. Sample: naive CD4+ T cells from blood. The DNA of the CDR3 is TGTGCCAGCCGCGACAGGACCAACACTGAAGCTTTCTTT. It is translated as CASRDRTNTEAFF.